This T cell receptor (beta chain) originates from a study of blood T cell repertoires in COVID-19. Overall study context: COVID-19 samples from acute and convalescent phases originated in the United States, Italy and Spain. Sample material is recorded as cDNA or gDNA derived from T cells, B-cell-depleted T cells, or PBMCs.

Per the original methods: Amplification of reference gene primers was used by the study to estimate nucleated cell counts. Method: immunoSEQ multiplex PCR; TCRdb's copy keeps in-frame clones and lacks some. V and J calls and clone size are given by that table; D and trimming were obtained from the DNA. This sample carries fewer than 110,000 clones, about 90% of them seen once, and the ten largest clones take 6.2%. Trimming took 1 base from V and 8 from J; bases not matched to a gene: 5. CDR3 length: 14 residues. Germline CDR1 and CDR2: MGHRA and YSYEKL. The sequenced sample consisted of peripheral blood. The TCR comes from a human donor in a cohort sampled during active COVID-19. The rearrangement links TRBV4-1 to TRBJ2-1, with TRBD2 matching 7 bases. The CDR3 is CASSQVREGDEQFF. The CDR3 nucleotides are TGCGCCAGCAGCCAAGTAAGGGAGGGCGATGAGCAGTTCTTC.